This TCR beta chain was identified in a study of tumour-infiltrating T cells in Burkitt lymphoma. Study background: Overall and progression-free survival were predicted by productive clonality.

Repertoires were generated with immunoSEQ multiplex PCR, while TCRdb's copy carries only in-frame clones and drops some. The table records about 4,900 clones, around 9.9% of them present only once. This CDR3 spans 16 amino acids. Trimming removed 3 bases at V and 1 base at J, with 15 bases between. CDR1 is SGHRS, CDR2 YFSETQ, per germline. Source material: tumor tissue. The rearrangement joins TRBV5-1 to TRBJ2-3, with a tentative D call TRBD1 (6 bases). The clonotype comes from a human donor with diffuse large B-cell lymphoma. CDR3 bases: TGCGCCAGCAGCTGGGTGACAGGTTTAGGCACAGATACGCAGTATTTT. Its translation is CASSWVTGLGTDTQYF. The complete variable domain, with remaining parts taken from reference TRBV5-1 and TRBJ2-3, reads KAGVTQTPRYLIKTRGQQVTLSCSPISGHRSVSWYQQTPGQGLQFLFEYFSETQRNKGNFPGRFSGRQFSNSRSEMNVSTLELGDSALYLCASSWVTGLGTDTQYFGPGTRLTVL.